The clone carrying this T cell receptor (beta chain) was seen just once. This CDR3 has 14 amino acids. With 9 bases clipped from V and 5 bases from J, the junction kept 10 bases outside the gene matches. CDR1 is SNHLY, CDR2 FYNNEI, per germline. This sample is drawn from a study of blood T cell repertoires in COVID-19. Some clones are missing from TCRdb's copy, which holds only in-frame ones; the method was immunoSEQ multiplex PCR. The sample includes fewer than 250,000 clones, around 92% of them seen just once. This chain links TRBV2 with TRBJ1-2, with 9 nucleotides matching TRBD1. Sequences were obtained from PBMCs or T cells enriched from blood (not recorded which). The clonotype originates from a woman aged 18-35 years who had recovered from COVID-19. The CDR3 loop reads CARRQQGAKYGYTF. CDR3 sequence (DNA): TGTGCCAGGAGACAACAGGGGGCAAAGTATGGCTACACCTTC.